The T cell receptor (beta chain) described here comes from a study of T cells in Graves' hyperthyroidism and ophthalmopathy. Amplification yielded TCR beta CDR3 regions, with RNA transcripts as the source. The study used the HTBI primer set for a first-round RT-PCR of the TCR CDR3. TCRdb passed the multiplex PCR reads through MiXCR, listing each CDR3 protein once. Here the sample spans approximately 590,000 distinct CDR3 sequences, about 45% being singletons. To note about this clonotype: An end of the junction differs from the germline gene, which may be a read error.

CDR1 and CDR2 (germline): ENHRY, SYGVKD. The CDR3 contains 11 residues. Sequenced material: peripheral blood or thyroid tissue (not recorded which). This TCR was sampled from a woman under 30 with Graves' hyperthyroidism. This chain links TRBV10-3 with TRBJ2-7, with a tentative D call TRBD2 (5 bases). The DNA of the CDR3 is TGTGCCATCAGTCGGCCAGGAGGTTCTAGCTTC. Protein sequence: CAISRPGGSSF.